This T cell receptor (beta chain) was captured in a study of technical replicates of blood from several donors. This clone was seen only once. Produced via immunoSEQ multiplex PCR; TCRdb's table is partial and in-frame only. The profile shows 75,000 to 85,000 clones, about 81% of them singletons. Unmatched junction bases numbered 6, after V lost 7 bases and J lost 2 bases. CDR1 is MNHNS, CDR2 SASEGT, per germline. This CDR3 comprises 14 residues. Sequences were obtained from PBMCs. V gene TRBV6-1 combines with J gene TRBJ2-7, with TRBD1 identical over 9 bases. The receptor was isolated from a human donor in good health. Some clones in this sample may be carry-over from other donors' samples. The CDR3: CASIGTGLPYEQYF. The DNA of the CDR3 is TGTGCCAGCATTGGGACAGGGTTGCCCTACGAGCAGTACTTC.